These 8 T cell receptor beta chains came from one sample sequenced in a study of T-cell reconstitution after alpha-beta-depleted transplantation in children. Researchers prepared the TCRbeta library using unique molecular identifiers, the study reports. Each CDR3 protein is one row after TCRdb ran MiXCR on the PCR reads. The sample contains hundreds of thousands of distinct CDR3 sequences, roughly a tenth of which appear only once. Sequences were derived from PBMCs, sampled before TCRalphabeta/CD19-depleted stem cell transplant. Receptor source: a child aged 2 to 15 with inherited bone marrow failure, due to receive a stem cell transplant.

This clonotype came up a few times. The chain carries TRBV20-1 and TRBJ2-5, with D maybe TRBD2 (5 bases). This CDR3 spans 14 amino acids. V lost 0 bases, J lost 4 bases, and 12 bases lay in between. Germline V gene lookup returns CDR1 DFQATT and CDR2 SNEGSKA (reference sequence). CDR3 in amino acids: CSARDSRGRETQYF. CDR3 nucleotides: TGCAGTGCTAGAGATTCACGAGGGAGAGAGACCCAGTACTTC.

This clonotype was detected ten times or more. The rearrangement joins TRBV12-3 or TRBV12-4 to TRBJ2-7, with 9 bases that match TRBD2. Germline trimming cut 4 bases from V and 4 bases from J; bases unmatched to any gene: 5. This CDR3 has 14 amino acids. CDR3 in amino acids: CASSYPGLAYEQYF. The CDR3 nucleotides read TGTGCCAGCAGTTACCCCGGACTAGCGTACGAGCAGTACTTC.

This clonotype showed up many times. The chain employs TRBV4-2 and TRBJ2-3, with 9 positions matching TRBD2. J gave up 4 bases and V 1 base, and 9 bases lay outside the gene matches. The CDR3 has 17 amino acids. Germline loops: CDR1 LGHNA, CDR2 YNFKEQ. CDR3 nucleotide sequence: TGTGCCAGCAGCCAAGGAATAGCGGGAGAAGGGGCAGATACGCAGTATTTT. This codes for CASSQGIAGEGADTQYF.

This chain connects TRBV28 to TRBJ1-1, with 10 bases that match TRBD1. V shed 3 bases, J shed 3 bases, and the junction held 4 bases outside the gene matches. The V gene's germline CDR1 is MDHEN and CDR2 SYDVKM. The CDR3 spans 15 residues. The CDR3 nucleotides read TGTGCCAGCAGTTTTAGCGGGACAGGGGACACTGAAGCTTTCTTT. It translates to CASSFSGTGDTEAFF.

This clonotype was counted ten times or more. V and J are TRBV6-2 or TRBV6-3 and TRBJ2-3; D is ambiguous. The ends were cut back, 6 bases at V and 6 bases at J, with 10 bases in the middle. The CDR3 extends over 12 amino acids. From germline, CDR1 is MNHEY and CDR2 SVGEGT. As DNA, the CDR3 is TGTGCCAGCAGCTCTGCATGGGATACGCAGTATTTT. It yields the protein CASSSAWDTQYF.

There are many counts of this clonotype. V usage is TRBV28 and J usage is TRBJ2-7; no reliable D call. Trimming took off 5 bases at V and 2 bases at J, with 10 bases between the two ends. The V gene's germline CDR1 is MDHEN and CDR2 SYDVKM. CDR3 length equals 13 residues. CDR3 DNA: TGTGCCAGCAGTAGACACTTCCCCTACGAGCAGTACTTC. Translating gives CASSRHFPYEQYF.

This clonotype was detected ten times or more. The chain joins TRBV6-2 or TRBV6-3 to TRBJ2-1; the D call may be TRBD1 or TRBD2 (5 bases each). Germline V gene sequence: CDR1 MNHEY, CDR2 SVGEGT. This CDR3 spans 17 amino acids. V lost 0 bases, J lost 1 base, and 13 bases lay in between. The CDR3 spells CASSYSRDPRSYNEQFF. DNA of the CDR3: TGTGCCAGCAGTTACTCGAGGGACCCCAGGTCCTACAATGAGCAGTTCTTC.

This sequence joins TRBV5-4 and TRBJ2-3, with D perhaps given as TRBD1 or TRBD2 (6 bases each). Germline-derived CDR1 and CDR2 are SGHNT and YYREEE (reference sequence). This CDR3 has 14 amino acids. The germline V and J ends were trimmed by 7 bases and 4 bases, with 16 bases remaining between them. The chain's CDR3 is CASGAGGAPDTQYF. CDR3 nucleotide sequence: TGTGCCAGCGGGGCCGGGGGCGCCCCAGATACGCAGTATTTT. The full variable domain, in which reference TRBV5-4 and TRBJ2-3 provide the parts outside the CDR3, is ETGVTQSPTHLIKTRGQQVTLRCSSQSGHNTVSWYQQALGQGPQFIFQYYREEENGRGNFPPRFSGLQFPNYSSELNVNALELDDSALYLCASGAGGAPDTQYFGPGTRLTVL.